The 16 T cell receptor beta chains listed next were all sequenced from one sample in a study of cytomegalovirus exposure and HLA in healthy donors. Primers included in the PCR were 60 Vbeta and 13 Jbeta primers. Some clones are missing from TCRdb's copy, which holds only in-frame ones; the method was immunoSEQ multiplex PCR. Seen here are more than 85,000 clones, 65% to 85% observed once, and the top ten hold about 6.8%. Sequenced input: PBMCs. The receptors were sampled from a man aged 25 to 45 in good health and CMV-seropositive.

The rearrangement uses TRBV4-2 and TRBJ1-2, with D perhaps TRBD1 (5 bases). Germline V lookup: CDR1 LGHNA, CDR2 YNFKEQ. CDR3 length: 14 amino acids. Trimming took off 3 bases at V and 2 bases at J, with 10 bases between the two ends. This chain's CDR3 is CASSQGGENYGYTF. DNA for the CDR3: TGTGCCAGCAGCCAGGGGGGGGAAAACTATGGCTACACCTTC.

The J gene is TRBJ1-3, the V gene TRBV4-1; D might be TRBD1 (5 bases). The CDR3 extends over 14 amino acids. Germline V lookup: CDR1 MGHRA, CDR2 YSYEKL. Trimming removed 5 bases at V and 3 bases at J, with 11 bases between. CDR3 loop: CASSTRQSGNTIYF. Written as DNA, the CDR3 is TGCGCCAGCAGCACTCGACAGAGTGGAAACACCATATATTTT.

The chain couples TRBV19 to TRBJ1-2; weak D call: TRBD1 (5 bases). Looked up from germline, CDR1 is LNHDA and CDR2 is SQIVND (reference sequence). V was trimmed by 3 bases and J by 4 bases, leaving 15 bases between them. The CDR3 is 15 amino acids. As DNA, the CDR3 is TGTGCCAGTAGTATGGGCAGGGCTGCACTCTATGGCTACACCTTC. Amino acid sequence: CASSMGRAALYGYTF.

The chain uses TRBV29-1 and TRBJ1-1, with 8 nucleotides matching TRBD1. The V segment lost 6 bases and the J segment 3 bases; nucleotides outside the gene matches: 12. The germline gives CDR1 SQVTM, CDR2 ANQGSEA. This CDR3 is built from 15 residues. The CDR3 nucleotides read TGCAGCGTCAGGGACAGGAGGTCGTTTGACACTGAAGCTTTCTTT. It is translated as CSVRDRRSFDTEAFF.

This clone occurred once. The V and J genes are TRBV5-1 and TRBJ2-3, with TRBD2 identical over 15 bases. The junction had 3 bases not matched to a gene; V was cut back by 3 bases and J by 4 bases. The CDR3 runs to 16 residues. CDR1 is SGHRS, CDR2 YFSETQ, per germline. The CDR3 coding sequence is TGCGCCAGCAGCTCCGGACTAGCGGGGGGGGCAGATACGCAGTATTTT. Its protein is CASSSGLAGGADTQYF.

The rearrangement joins TRBV4-1 to TRBJ1-5; D is possibly TRBD1 (6 bases). Germline V gives CDR1 MGHRA, CDR2 YSYEKL. The CDR3 contains 15 residues. Trimming took off 5 bases at V and 0 bases at J, with 11 bases between the two ends. CDR3 amino acids: CASSFGQISNQPQHF. The CDR3 DNA sequence: TGCGCCAGCAGCTTCGGACAGATTAGCAATCAGCCCCAGCATTTT.

The chain's CDR3 is CASFGTGQGRDEQFF. CDR3 nucleotide sequence: TGTGCCAGTTTTGGTACCGGACAGGGGCGGGATGAGCAGTTCTTC. The chain joins TRBV19 to TRBJ2-1; 9 bases are shared with TRBD1. In germline, CDR1 is LNHDA, CDR2 SQIVND (reference sequence). V was clipped by 8 bases and J by 8 bases; unmatched bases: 13. The length of the CDR3 is 15 residues.

Remarks on this clone: The sample holds other DNA sequences that translate to the same CDR3. The rearrangement links TRBV6-5 to TRBJ1-1, with a tentative D call TRBD1 (5 bases). The CDR3 covers 14 residues. Germline CDR1 is MNHEY and CDR2 is SVGAGI. Trimming took 6 bases from V and 0 from J, leaving 11 bases between them. Here the CDR3 reads CASSQDTMNTEAFF. CDR3 nucleotides: TGTGCCAGCAGCCAGGACACAATGAACACTGAAGCTTTCTTT.

The chain links TRBV29-1 to TRBJ2-5, with 8 bases matching TRBD2. Germline trimming cut 8 bases from V and 3 bases from J; bases unmatched to any gene: 8. Per the germline V gene, CDR1 is SQVTM and CDR2 is ANQGSEA. The CDR3 is 13 residues long. The CDR3 nucleotides are TGCAGCACCCGGGGGGGGAACGAAGAGACCCAGTACTTC. It codes for CSTRGGNEETQYF. Together with reference TRBV29-1 and TRBJ2-5, the CDR3 gives the full variable domain: SAVISQKPSRDICQRGTSLTIQCQVDSQVTMMFWYRQQPGQSLTLIATANQGSEATYESGFVIDKFPISRPNLTFSTLTVSNMSPEDSSIYLCSTRGGNEETQYFGPGTRLLVL.

The J gene is TRBJ2-5, the V gene TRBV11-1; 10 bases map to TRBD1. The germline CDR1 and CDR2 sequences are SGHAT and FQDESV (reference sequence). The junction had 6 bases not matched to a gene; V was cut back by 4 bases and J by 7 bases. The CDR3 is made up of 14 amino acids. The CDR3 bases are TGTGCCAGCAGCTCGACAGGGGGCATCGGGACCCAGTACTTC. Its translation: CASSSTGGIGTQYF.

This chain uses TRBV19 with TRBJ2-7; D may be TRBD1 (6 bases). The germline V and J ends were trimmed by 0 bases and 0 bases, with 12 bases remaining between them. The CDR3 has 16 residues. Germline V CDR1 and CDR2: LNHDA, SQIVND (reference sequence). The CDR3 DNA follows: TGTGCCAGTAGTATAGATGTGACAGGTAGCTCCTACGAGCAGTACTTC. It codes for CASSIDVTGSSYEQYF.

The CDR3 nucleotides read TGTGCCAGCAGCTTAGGGGAGCGGGAGACCCAGTACTTC. Translation: CASSLGERETQYF. J is TRBJ2-5 and V is TRBV11-2, with TRBD2 as a possible D gene (5 bases). The CDR3 consists of 13 residues. Germline loops: CDR1 SGHAT, CDR2 FQNNGV. Trimming removed 1 base from V and 5 bases from J, with 8 bases in between.

The chain links TRBV7-2 to TRBJ2-7; weak D call: TRBD1 (5 bases). This CDR3 has 16 amino acids. CDR1 and CDR2 from the germline V gene are SGHTA and FQGNSA. V was clipped by 0 bases and J by 2 bases, with 14 bases between them. DNA for the CDR3: TGTGCCAGCAGCTTAGCGCGGCCAGGGCGCCCCTACGAGCAGTACTTC. Translated: CASSLARPGRPYEQYF.

The chain uses TRBV15 and TRBJ2-3, with a weak D call TRBD1 (6 bases). Per the germline V gene, CDR1 is LNHNV and CDR2 is YYDKDF (reference sequence). Trimming stripped 0 bases from V and 0 bases from J, with 10 bases between. This CDR3 region has 16 residues. The CDR3 nucleotides are TGTGCCACCAGCAGAGACAGGGGCGAAAGCACAGATACGCAGTATTTT. This encodes CATSRDRGESTDTQYF.

V and J are TRBV11-2 and TRBJ2-5, with 8 bases that match TRBD2. J lost 9 bases, V lost 0 bases, and 18 bases had no gene match. There are 18 residues in the CDR3. The germline gives CDR1 SGHAT, CDR2 FQNNGV. The DNA of the CDR3 is TGTGCCAGCAGCTTAGAGTTGGTTGGTGGGACGGGGGGGATGGCCCAGTACTTC. Residues: CASSLELVGGTGGMAQYF.

The chain is built from TRBV5-6 and TRBJ2-7; 11 nucleotides line up with TRBD1. V shed 4 bases, J shed 7 bases, and the junction held 7 bases outside the gene matches. The CDR3 has 14 amino acids. CDR1 is SGHDT, CDR2 YYEEEE, per germline. The CDR3 nucleotides are TGTGCCAGCAGCCTGGGACAGGGGGTAGGGGAGCAGTACTTC. Protein: CASSLGQGVGEQYF.